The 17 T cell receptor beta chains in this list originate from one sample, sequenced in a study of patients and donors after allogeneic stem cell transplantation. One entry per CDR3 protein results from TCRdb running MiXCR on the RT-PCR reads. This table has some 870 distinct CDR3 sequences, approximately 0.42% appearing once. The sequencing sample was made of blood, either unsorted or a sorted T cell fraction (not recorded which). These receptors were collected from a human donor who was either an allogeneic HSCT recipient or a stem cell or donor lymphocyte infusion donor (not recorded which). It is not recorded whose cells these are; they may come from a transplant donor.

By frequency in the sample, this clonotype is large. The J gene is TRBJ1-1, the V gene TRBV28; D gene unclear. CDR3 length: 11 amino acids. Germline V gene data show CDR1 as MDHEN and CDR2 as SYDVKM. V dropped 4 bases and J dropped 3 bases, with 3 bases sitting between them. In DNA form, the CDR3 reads TGTGCCAGCAGTTCCTACACTGAAGCTTTCTTT. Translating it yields CASSSYTEAFF.

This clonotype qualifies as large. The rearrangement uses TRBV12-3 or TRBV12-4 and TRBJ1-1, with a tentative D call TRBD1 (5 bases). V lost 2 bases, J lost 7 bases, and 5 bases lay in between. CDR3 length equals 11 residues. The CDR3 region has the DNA TGTGCCAGCAGTTTAACAGGTGAAGCTTTCTTT. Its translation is CASSLTGEAFF.

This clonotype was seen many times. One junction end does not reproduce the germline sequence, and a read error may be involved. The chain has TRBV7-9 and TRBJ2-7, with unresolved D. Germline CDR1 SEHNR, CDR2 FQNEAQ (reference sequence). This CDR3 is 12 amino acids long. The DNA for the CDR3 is TGTGCCAGCAGCTCAGGCCCGGAGCCGCCCCTATTC. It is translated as CASSSGPEPPLF. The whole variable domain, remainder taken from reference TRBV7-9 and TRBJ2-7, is DTGVSQNPRHKITKRGQNVTFRCDPISEHNRLYWYRQTLGQGPEFLTYFQNEAQLEKSRLLSDRFSAERPKGSFSTLEIQRTEQGDSAMYLCASSSGPEPPLFGPGTRLTVT.

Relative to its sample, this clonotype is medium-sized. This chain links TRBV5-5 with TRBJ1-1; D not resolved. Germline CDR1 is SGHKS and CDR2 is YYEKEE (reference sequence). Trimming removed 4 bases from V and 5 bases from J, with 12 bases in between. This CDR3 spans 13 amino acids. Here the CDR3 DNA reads TGTGCCAGCAGCCCCGGGCGGGATACTGAAGCTTTCTTT. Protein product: CASSPGRDTEAFF.

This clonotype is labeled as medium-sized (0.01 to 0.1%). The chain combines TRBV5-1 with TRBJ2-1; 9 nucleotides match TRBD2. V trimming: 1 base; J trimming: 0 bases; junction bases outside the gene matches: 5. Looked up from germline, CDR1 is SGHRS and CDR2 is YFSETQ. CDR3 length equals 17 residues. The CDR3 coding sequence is TGCGCCAGCAGCTTGCTGTCTAGCGGGGCCTCCTACAATGAGCAGTTCTTC. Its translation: CASSLLSSGASYNEQFF.

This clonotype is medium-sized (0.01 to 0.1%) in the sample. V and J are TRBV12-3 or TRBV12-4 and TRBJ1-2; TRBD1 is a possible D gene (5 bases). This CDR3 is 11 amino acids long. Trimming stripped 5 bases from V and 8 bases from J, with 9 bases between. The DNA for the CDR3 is TGTGCCAGCAGTACAGGCGACGGCTACACCTTC. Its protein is CASSTGDGYTF.

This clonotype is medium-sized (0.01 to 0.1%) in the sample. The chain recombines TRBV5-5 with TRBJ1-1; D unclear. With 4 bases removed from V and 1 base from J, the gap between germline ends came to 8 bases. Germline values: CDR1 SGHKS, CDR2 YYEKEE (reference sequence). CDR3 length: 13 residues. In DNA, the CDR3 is TGTGCCAGCAGCACGCATGGGAACACTGAAGCTTTCTTT. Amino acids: CASSTHGNTEAFF.

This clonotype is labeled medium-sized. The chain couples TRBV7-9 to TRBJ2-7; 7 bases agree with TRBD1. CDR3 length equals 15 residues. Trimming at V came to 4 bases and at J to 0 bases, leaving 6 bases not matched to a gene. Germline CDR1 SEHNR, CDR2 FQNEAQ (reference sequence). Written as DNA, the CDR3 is TGTGCCAGCAGCTCCAGGGACAGCCCCTCCTACGAGCAGTACTTC. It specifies CASSSRDSPSYEQYF.

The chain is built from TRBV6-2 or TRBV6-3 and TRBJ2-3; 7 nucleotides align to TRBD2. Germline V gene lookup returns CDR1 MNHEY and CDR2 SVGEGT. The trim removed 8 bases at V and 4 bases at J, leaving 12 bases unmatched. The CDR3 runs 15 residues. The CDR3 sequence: CASGPTSDGADTQYF. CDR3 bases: TGTGCCAGCGGTCCTACTAGCGACGGGGCAGATACGCAGTATTTT.

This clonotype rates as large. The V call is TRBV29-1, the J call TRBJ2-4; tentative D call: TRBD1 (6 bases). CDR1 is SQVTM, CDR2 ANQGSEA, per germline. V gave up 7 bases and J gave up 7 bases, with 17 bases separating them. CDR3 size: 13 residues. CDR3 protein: CSARTGTLNIQYF. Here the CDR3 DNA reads TGCAGCGCTCGGACCGGGACACTCAACATTCAGTACTTC. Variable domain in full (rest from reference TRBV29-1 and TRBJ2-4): SAVISQKPSRDICQRGTSLTIQCQVDSQVTMMFWYRQQPGQSLTLIATANQGSEATYESGFVIDKFPISRPNLTFSTLTVSNMSPEDSSIYLCSARTGTLNIQYFGAGTRLSVL.

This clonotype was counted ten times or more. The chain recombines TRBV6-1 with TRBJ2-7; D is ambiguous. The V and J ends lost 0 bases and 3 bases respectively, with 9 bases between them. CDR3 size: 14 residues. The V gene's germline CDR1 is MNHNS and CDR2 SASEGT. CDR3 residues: CASSEAVDHYEQYF. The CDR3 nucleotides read TGTGCCAGCAGTGAAGCGGTCGACCACTACGAGCAGTACTTC.

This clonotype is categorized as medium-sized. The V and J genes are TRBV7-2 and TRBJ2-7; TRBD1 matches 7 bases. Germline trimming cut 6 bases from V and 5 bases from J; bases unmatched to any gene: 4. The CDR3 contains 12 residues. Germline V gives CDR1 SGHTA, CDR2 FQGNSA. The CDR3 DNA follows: TGTGCCAGCAGAAGACAGGGAGACGAGCAGTACTTC. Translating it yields CASRRQGDEQYF.

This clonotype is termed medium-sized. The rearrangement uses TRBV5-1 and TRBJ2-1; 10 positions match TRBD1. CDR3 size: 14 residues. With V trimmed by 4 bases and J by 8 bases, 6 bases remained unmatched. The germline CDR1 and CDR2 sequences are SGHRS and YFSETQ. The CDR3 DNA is TGCGCCAGCAGCCTCCGGGACAGGGGACATGAGCAGTTCTTC. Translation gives CASSLRDRGHEQFF.

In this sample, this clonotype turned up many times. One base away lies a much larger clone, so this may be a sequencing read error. The CDR3 DNA is TGTGCCAGCAGCTTAAGCCCCGCGGGTCACGAGCAGTACTTC. This encodes CASSLSPAGHEQYF. The chain combines TRBV7-3 with TRBJ2-7; D possibly corresponds to TRBD2 (5 bases). V lost 1 base, J lost 5 bases, and 12 bases lay in between. The CDR3 is 14 amino acids. The germline V gene has CDR1 SGHTA and CDR2 FQGTGA.

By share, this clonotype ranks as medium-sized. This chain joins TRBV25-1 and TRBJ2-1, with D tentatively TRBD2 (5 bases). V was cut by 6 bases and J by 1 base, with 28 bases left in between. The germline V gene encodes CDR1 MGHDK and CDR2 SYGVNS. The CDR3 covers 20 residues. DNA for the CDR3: TGTGCCAGCAGCTCCCCGAGAGAGGGAAGAGGCATGGGATCCTACAATGAGCAGTTCTTC. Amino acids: CASSSPREGRGMGSYNEQFF.

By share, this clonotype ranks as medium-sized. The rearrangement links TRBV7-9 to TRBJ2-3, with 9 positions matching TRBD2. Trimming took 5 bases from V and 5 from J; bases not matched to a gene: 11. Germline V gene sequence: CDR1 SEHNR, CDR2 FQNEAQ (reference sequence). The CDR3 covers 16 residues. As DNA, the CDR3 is TGTGCCAGCAGCGGCAAGCTTAGCGGGAGTGGAGATACGCAGTATTTT. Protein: CASSGKLSGSGDTQYF. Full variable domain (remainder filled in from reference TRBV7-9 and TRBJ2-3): DTGVSQNPRHKITKRGQNVTFRCDPISEHNRLYWYRQTLGQGPEFLTYFQNEAQLEKSRLLSDRFSAERPKGSFSTLEIQRTEQGDSAMYLCASSGKLSGSGDTQYFGPGTRLTVL.

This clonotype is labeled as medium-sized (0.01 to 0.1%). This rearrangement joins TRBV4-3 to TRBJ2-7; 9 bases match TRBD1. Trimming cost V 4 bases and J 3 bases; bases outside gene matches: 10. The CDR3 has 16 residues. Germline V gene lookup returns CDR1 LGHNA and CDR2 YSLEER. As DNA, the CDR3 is TGCGCCAGCAGCCGGGATTGGACAGGGGCCTTCTACGAGCAGTACTTC. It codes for CASSRDWTGAFYEQYF.